Below are 7 T cell receptor beta chains sequenced from a single sample in a study of T cells in Graves' hyperthyroidism and ophthalmopathy (dated by TCRdb to the late 2010s). Libraries were prepared through multiplex PCR. Sequencing was carried out with an Illumina HiSeq 2000. The TCR beta CDR3 regions were amplified from RNA transcripts. For the first round of RT-PCR on the TCR CDR3, the HTBI primer set was used together with the Qiagen OneStep RT-PCR kit. TCRdb applied fastp at Q25 and MiXCR to the public reads, then kept only in-frame beta chains. Entries are consolidated by CDR3 protein sequence, retaining the most common genes and DNA. Within this sample are fewer than 650,000 distinct CDR3 sequences, with around 15% of them counted one time only. Of the sample, about 3.9% is held by the ten largest clones. Sequenced material: blood. The origin of the receptors is a woman aged 40 to 55 with Graves' ophthalmopathy.

This CDR3 reads CASSRTSGRATGEQYF. The CDR3 nucleotides read TGTGCCAGCAGCCGAACTAGCGGGAGGGCAACGGGAGAGCAGTACTTC. This chain joins TRBV11-2 and TRBJ2-7, with 13 bases matching TRBD2. The CDR3 runs to 16 residues. Germline CDR1 SGHAT, CDR2 FQNNGV. V shed 5 bases and J 7 bases; nucleotides not matched to a gene: 11.

In its sample, this clonotype was seen a few times. The chain combines TRBV12-3 or TRBV12-4 with TRBJ2-2, with TRBD1 matching over 8 bases. The CDR3 runs to 12 residues. Trimming cost V 8 bases and J 7 bases; bases outside gene matches: 3. In DNA form, the CDR3 reads TGTGCCAGCCGGACAGGGCGCGGGGAGCTGTTTTTT. As protein: CASRTGRGELFF.

The genes are TRBV7-9 and TRBJ1-1, with D possibly matching TRBD1 (5 bases). The V end lost 4 bases, the J end lost 1 base, and 10 bases lay between the germline ends. Germline loops: CDR1 SEHNR, CDR2 FQNEAQ (reference sequence). The CDR3 consists of 14 residues. This CDR3 reads CASSSVGGNTEAFF. As DNA, the CDR3 is TGTGCCAGCAGCTCCGTCGGGGGGAACACTGAAGCTTTCTTT.

Many counts were recorded for this clonotype. The rearrangement joins TRBV12-3 or TRBV12-4 to TRBJ1-2; 9 positions match TRBD1. After removal of 6 bases from V and 7 bases from J, the junction contained 9 bases not matched to a gene. CDR3 size: 14 residues. The CDR3 here is CASRPDGTGIGYTF. In nucleotides, the CDR3 is TGTGCCAGCAGACCGGACGGGACAGGGATTGGCTACACCTTC.

This clonotype was counted ten times or more. J is TRBJ1-5 and V is TRBV6-1, with a tentative D call TRBD1 (5 bases). The CDR3 length is 13 residues. CDR1 and CDR2 from the germline V gene are MNHNS and SASEGT. V lost 6 bases to trimming and J lost 9 bases, with 15 bases between them. CDR3 bases: TGTGCCAGCAGGGAGGCAGGGAGCGGGCCCCAGCATTTT. This encodes CASREAGSGPQHF.

This clonotype was seen a handful of times. At one end, the junction sequence differs from germline, possibly due to a read error. As DNA, the CDR3 is TGTGCCAGCATTGAAGCTCCGGGACTAGGGCCGTACGAGCAGTACTTC. This encodes CASIEAPGLGPYEQYF. The genes are TRBV6-1 and TRBJ2-7, with 8 bases identical to TRBD2. Germline loops: CDR1 MNHNS, CDR2 SASEGT. The CDR3 covers 16 residues.

This clonotype was found many times. J is TRBJ2-7 and V is TRBV5-1; the D is unclear. CDR3 length: 13 amino acids. Germline values: CDR1 SGHRS, CDR2 YFSETQ. V lost 0 bases and J 4 bases, leaving 8 bases between the germline ends. CDR3 protein: CASSLEGIYEQYF. The CDR3 nucleotides are TGCGCCAGCAGCTTGGAAGGGATTTACGAGCAGTACTTC.